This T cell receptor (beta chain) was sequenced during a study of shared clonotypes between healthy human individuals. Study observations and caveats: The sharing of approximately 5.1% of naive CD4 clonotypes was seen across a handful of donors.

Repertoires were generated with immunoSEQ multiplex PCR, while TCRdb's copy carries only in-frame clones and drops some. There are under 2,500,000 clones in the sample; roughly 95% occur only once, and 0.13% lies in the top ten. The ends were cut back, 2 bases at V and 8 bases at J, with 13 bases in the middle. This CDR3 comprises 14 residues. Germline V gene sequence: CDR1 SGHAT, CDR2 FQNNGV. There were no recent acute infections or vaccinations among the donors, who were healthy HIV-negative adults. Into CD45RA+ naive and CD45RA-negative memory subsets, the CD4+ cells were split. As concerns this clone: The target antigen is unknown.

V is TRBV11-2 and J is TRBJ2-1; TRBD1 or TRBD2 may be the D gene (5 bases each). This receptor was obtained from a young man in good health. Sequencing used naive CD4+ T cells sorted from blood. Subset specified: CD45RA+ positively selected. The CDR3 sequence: CASSLITGPYEQFF. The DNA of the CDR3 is TGTGCCAGCAGCTTAATAACGGGGCCGTATGAGCAGTTCTTC.